Listed below are T cell receptor beta chains from one sample, sequenced in a study of T-cell reconstitution after alpha-beta-depleted transplantation in children. One entry per CDR3 protein results from TCRdb running MiXCR on the PCR reads. The data hold about 48,000 distinct CDR3 sequences, with less than 6% observed a single time. The sample in question was PBMCs, mostly from graft donor cells, obtained 60 days after TCRalphabeta/CD19-depleted stem cell transplant. The receptors here all came from a female patient aged 2-10 years who had a stem cell transplant for aplastic anemia, so the T cells may come from the graft donor. The CDR3 runs from the conserved cysteine through the conserved F or W. The D gene is left open where the match is weak. Not every row has a clone size; where given, it reads once, few, many or a size class.

NA,few,TRBJ2-3,TRBV10-3,TGTGCCATCAGGAGGAGAGGTACAGATACGCAGTATTTT,CAIRRRGTDTQYF
TRBD1,NA,TRBJ1-5,TRBV12-3/TRBV12-4,TGTGCCAGCAGTTTGGGGGACAGGGGCAATCAGCCCCAGCATTTT,CASSLGDRGNQPQHF
NA,NA,TRBJ1-4,TRBV7-9,TGTGCCAGCCACAGGGAGAATGAAAAACTGTTTTTT,CASHRENEKLFF
NA,many,TRBJ2-5,TRBV7-6,TGTGCCAGCAGCTTAGAACAAGAGACCCAGTACTTC,CASSLEQETQYF
NA,NA,TRBJ2-1,TRBV6-6,TGTGCCAGCAGTCCAGGGGGCCGGGGGGGGGAGCAGTTCTTC,CASSPGGRGGEQFF
TRBD2,many,TRBJ2-7,TRBV12-3/TRBV12-4,TGTGCCAGCAGCCCTACTAGCGGGAGAGGCTACGAGCAGTACTTC,CASSPTSGRGYEQYF
NA,many,TRBJ1-1,TRBV20-1,TGCAGTGCGTGGGGGGGGACTAACACTGAAGCTTTCTTT,CSAWGGTNTEAFF
TRBD2,many,TRBJ2-1,TRBV20-1,TGCAGTGCTAGTAGGATCAGGACTAGCGGCTACAATGAGCAGTTCTTC,CSASRIRTSGYNEQFF
NA,NA,TRBJ2-2,TRBV11-2,TGTGCCAGCAGCTTATGGGGGTTGGTGTTTTTT,CASSLWGLVFF
NA,many,TRBJ1-1,TRBV20-1,TGCAGTGCTAGGGACGCAGGGGCCCGGGAAGCTTTCTTT,CSARDAGAREAFF
NA,many,TRBJ1-2,TRBV7-2,TGTGCCAGCAGCCCGGGGGGAGGGGGGCTAAGGTATGGCTACACCTTC,CASSPGGGGLRYGYTF
TRBD2,NA,TRBJ2-1,TRBV27,TGTGCCAGCAGTTTATCGGGACTAGCGGGCGTTATAAATGAGCAGTTCTTC,CASSLSGLAGVINEQFF
TRBD2,many,TRBJ2-3,TRBV20-1,TGCAGTGCTTTGCGCGGGGGGGCCCTAGGCACAGATACGCAGTATTTT,CSALRGGALGTDTQYF
NA,NA,TRBJ2-5,TRBV27,TGTGCCAGCAGTTTCGGGGGAGTTGAGACCCAGTACTTC,CASSFGGVETQYF
NA,many,TRBJ2-4,TRBV4-3,TGCGCCAGCAGCCAAGACCTCGCGGCGGGCTCGGACATTCAGTACTTC,CASSQDLAAGSDIQYF